This T cell receptor (beta chain) was recovered during a study of CD8 T cells in Susac syndrome. The authors reverse transcribed roughly 0.5 to 1 ug RNA with random hexamers. TCR beta CDR3 was amplified by immunoSEQ covering 54 Vbeta and 13 Jbeta. TCRdb recomputed calls from the immunoSEQ multiplex PCR reads with MiXCR, one row per CDR3 protein. The sample has 250,000 to 350,000 distinct CDR3 sequences; roughly 94% are singletons. This clonotype was observed a single time. TCR beta sequencing covered blood CD8+ and CD4+ T cells. While CD8+ and CD4+ T cells were isolated negatively, TEMRA cells were enriched by FACS. This receptor was obtained from a human donor with multiple sclerosis. The sample comprised CD4+ T cells from PBMCs.

Written as DNA, the CDR3 is TGCGCCAGCAGCCCACACAGGGGTCGTAATTCACCCCTCCACTTT. Its translation: CASSPHRGRNSPLHF. The chain is built from TRBV4-3 and TRBJ1-6; 7 nucleotides align to TRBD1. V trimming: 4 bases; J trimming: 6 bases; junction bases outside the gene matches: 6. CDR3 length: 15 residues. From germline, CDR1 is LGHNA and CDR2 YSLEER.